This T cell receptor (beta chain) was captured in a study of blood T cells in healthy people across ages. Findings and limits, study-wide: Samples with more naive T cells showed higher observed beta diversity. Roughly linear declines in TCR beta diversity per million T cells occurred with age.

At least ten counts were recorded for this clonotype. Its cognate antigen is unknown. For the second PCR, which ran for roughly 6 to 12 cycles, a sample-barcoded 5' primer and a J-beta primer mix were used. TCRdb re-derived calls from the 5' RACE reads in MiXCR, one entry per CDR3 protein. The sample holds 550,000 to 600,000 distinct CDR3 sequences; around 50% are singletons and the top ten take approximately 25%. CDR1 MNHEY and CDR2 SVGAGI come from the germline V gene. This CDR3 is 16 amino acids long. With 2 bases removed from V and 4 bases from J, the gap between germline ends came to 12 bases. V gene TRBV6-5 combines with J gene TRBJ2-6; TRBD1 is a possible D gene (6 bases). Source material: blood. The clonotype comes from an older man in good health. The CDR3 coding sequence is TGTGCCAGCAGTTACACCTGGGACACCGGGGCCAACGTCCTGACTTTC. It encodes CASSYTWDTGANVLTF.